Below are 16 T cell receptor beta chains sequenced from a single sample in a study of cytomegalovirus exposure and HLA in healthy donors. Researchers ran the PCR with 60 Vbeta and 13 Jbeta primers. Assay used: immunoSEQ multiplex PCR; TCRdb lists only in-frame clones, some missing. The data contain roughly 120,000 clones, 76% of them singletons. The sequencing sample was made of PBMCs. The source is a man younger than 45 in good health and CMV-seropositive.

The V gene is TRBV7-9, the J gene TRBJ2-7; 9 positions match TRBD2. The ends lost 1 base at V and 4 bases at J; junction bases unmatched: 5. Germline CDR1 and CDR2: SEHNR and FQNEAQ (reference sequence). This CDR3 is 15 amino acids long. CDR3 bases: TGTGCCAGCAGCTTAGAGGCTAGCGGGGTATACGAGCAGTACTTC. Encoded protein: CASSLEASGVYEQYF. Full variable domain (outside the CDR3, taken from reference TRBV7-9 and TRBJ2-7): DTGVSQNPRHKITKRGQNVTFRCDPISEHNRLYWYRQTLGQGPEFLTYFQNEAQLEKSRLLSDRFSAERPKGSFSTLEIQRTEQGDSAMYLCASSLEASGVYEQYFGPGTRLTVT.

This chain links TRBV2 with TRBJ1-5, with D perhaps TRBD1 (6 bases). Germline loops: CDR1 SNHLY, CDR2 FYNNEI. With 8 bases removed from V and 3 bases from J, the gap between germline ends came to 17 bases. This CDR3 has 15 amino acids. CDR3 sequence: CASGYTGLDNQPQHF. The CDR3 nucleotides read TGTGCCAGCGGCTACACAGGGTTGGACAATCAGCCCCAGCATTTT.

V and J are TRBV21-1 and TRBJ2-3; the table's D call, TRBD1, has no DNA check behind it. TRBV21-1 is flagged as a pseudogene. This CDR3 region has 16 residues. CDR3 sequence (DNA): TGTGCCAGCAGCAAAATGAGGGACAGGGTGCCAGATACGCAGTATTTT. Protein: CASSKMRDRVPDTQYF.

The CDR3 protein is CASSPRLEGDTQYF. The CDR3 region has the DNA TGTGCCAGCAGCCCCCGACTAGAGGGGGATACGCAGTATTTT. The chain employs TRBV11-2 and TRBJ2-3, with a tentative D call TRBD2 (6 bases). V lost 5 bases and J lost 6, with 15 bases in between. Germline V gives CDR1 SGHAT, CDR2 FQNNGV. The CDR3 loop spans 14 amino acids. Complete variable domain (other parts from reference TRBV11-2 and TRBJ2-3): EAGVAQSPRYKIIEKRQSVAFWCNPISGHATLYWYQQILGQGPKLLIQFQNNGVVDDSQLPKDRFSAERLKGVDSTLKIQPAKLEDSAVYLCASSPRLEGDTQYFGPGTRLTVL.

The rearrangement uses TRBV7-9 and TRBJ1-4; TRBD1 agrees at 9 bases. This CDR3 has 18 amino acids. Germline CDR1 SEHNR, CDR2 FQNEAQ (reference sequence). The V and J ends lost 5 bases and 0 bases, in that order; junction bases with no gene match: 10. The CDR3 DNA is TGTGCCAGCAGCGGCGGTTGGGGACAGGGTGCAACTAATGAAAAACTGTTTTTT. Translating gives CASSGGWGQGATNEKLFF.

This clone was counted between two and nine times. V and J are TRBV5-1 and TRBJ2-5; maybe TRBD2 (7 bases). V was clipped by 4 bases and J by 7 bases, with 14 bases between them. Germline loops: CDR1 SGHRS, CDR2 YFSETQ. This CDR3 is built from 13 residues. This chain's CDR3 is CASSPEGGGTQYF. The CDR3 DNA follows: TGCGCCAGCAGCCCCGAGGGAGGGGGGACCCAGTACTTC.

The table lists this clone with a count of one. Other DNA sequences in this specimen translate into the identical CDR3. CDR3 DNA: TGTGCCAGCAGTTACAGGACAGGGAGCGGCTACACCTTC. Its translation: CASSYRTGSGYTF. V and J are TRBV6-5 and TRBJ1-2; 8 bases are a match to TRBD1. Germline assignment: CDR1 MNHEY and CDR2 SVGAGI. The CDR3 is made up of 13 amino acids. Trimming at V came to 2 bases and at J to 8 bases, leaving 4 bases not matched to a gene.

The gene calls are TRBV28 and TRBJ2-1; the match to TRBD1 covers 8 bases. CDR1 and CDR2 from the germline V gene are MDHEN and SYDVKM. The junction had 13 bases not matched to a gene; V was cut back by 7 bases and J by 5 bases. CDR3 size: 16 residues. CDR3 amino acids: CASKPSDRVINNEQFF. Written as DNA, the CDR3 is TGTGCCAGCAAACCCTCGGACAGGGTAATAAACAATGAGCAGTTCTTC. The full variable domain, its missing parts supplied by reference TRBV28 and TRBJ2-1, is DVKVTQSSRYLVKRTGEKVFLECVQDMDHENMFWYRQDPGLGLRLIYFSYDVKMKEKGDIPEGYSVSREKKERFSLILESASTNQTSMYLCASKPSDRVINNEQFFGPGTRLTVL.

This sequence joins TRBV13 and TRBJ2-2, with 11 nucleotides matching TRBD1. Germline loops: CDR1 PRHDT, CDR2 FYEKMQ (reference sequence). Losses at the gene ends were 5 bases for V and 5 bases for J; bases not matched to a gene: 4. This CDR3 has 15 residues. The CDR3 nucleotides are TGTGCCAGCAGCGACCGGGACAGGGGGACCGGGGAGCTGTTTTTT. Translation gives CASSDRDRGTGELFF. The full variable domain, with the rest looked up from reference TRBV13 and TRBJ2-2, is AAGVIQSPRHLIKEKRETATLKCYPIPRHDTVYWYQQGPGQDPQFLISFYEKMQSDKGSIPDRFSAQQFSDYHSELNMSSLELGDSALYFCASSDRDRGTGELFFGEGSRLTVL.

This clone came up once. The V and J genes are TRBV6-1 and TRBJ1-6; D is unclear. There are 13 residues in the CDR3. Germline V CDR1 and CDR2: MNHNS, SASEGT. V lost 3 bases to trimming and J lost 13 bases, with 13 bases between them. The CDR3 loop reads CASSERSPLPLHF. In nucleotides, the CDR3 is TGTGCCAGCAGTGAGCGATCTCCGTTGCCCCTCCACTTT.

This chain links TRBV4-2 with TRBJ1-5; D is unclear. The germline V gene encodes CDR1 LGHNA and CDR2 YNFKEQ. This CDR3 comprises 14 residues. Trimming pared 0 bases from V and 5 bases from J, leaving 8 bases between. In nucleotides, the CDR3 is TGTGCCAGCAGCCAAGATCCGAGAGATCAGCCCCAGCATTTT. This sequence encodes CASSQDPRDQPQHF.

V and J are TRBV4-3 and TRBJ2-1; 7 bases agree with TRBD1. V dropped 0 bases and J dropped 4; count of bases not matched to a gene: 3. CDR1 LGHNA and CDR2 YSLEER come from the germline V gene. The CDR3 covers 15 residues. CDR3 amino acids: CASSQEDRSYNEQFF. The CDR3 DNA reads TGCGCCAGCAGCCAAGAGGACAGGTCTTACAATGAGCAGTTCTTC.

The V call is TRBV6-5, the J call TRBJ2-7; D gene unclear. Trimming shortened V by 6 bases and J by 0 bases, and 15 bases separated the two germline ends. There are 15 residues in the CDR3. Germline CDR1 MNHEY, CDR2 SVGAGI. The CDR3 here is CASRARNYYSYEQYF. CDR3 DNA sequence: TGTGCCAGCAGGGCACGTAACTATTACTCCTACGAGCAGTACTTC.

J is TRBJ1-5 and V is TRBV10-3; D gene unclear. CDR1 ENHRY and CDR2 SYGVKD come from the germline V gene. This CDR3 is built from 14 residues. Between the trimmed V and J ends, which lost 4 bases and 7 bases, there was a span of 14 bases. The CDR3 protein is CAISGEVLGQPQHF. The CDR3 nucleotides read TGTGCCATCAGTGGGGAGGTTTTGGGGCAGCCCCAGCATTTT.

Here the CDR3 DNA reads TGTGCCAGCAGCTTATCACTAGCGGGGACCATGAACACCGGGGAGCTGTTTTTT. Its protein is CASSLSLAGTMNTGELFF. V usage is TRBV7-6 and J usage is TRBJ2-2, with 10 positions matching TRBD2. V lost 2 bases, J lost 1 base, and 7 bases stayed unmatched. Per germline, CDR1 SGHVS and CDR2 FNYEAQ. This CDR3 spans 18 amino acids. The whole variable domain, remainder taken from reference TRBV7-6 and TRBJ2-2, is GAGVSQSPRYKVTKRGQDVALRCDPISGHVSLYWYRQALGQGPEFLTYFNYEAQQDKSGLPNDRFSAERPEGSISTLTIQRTEQRDSAMYRCASSLSLAGTMNTGELFFGEGSRLTVL.

The rearrangement links TRBV9 to TRBJ2-3, with 8 bases aligning to TRBD2. Germline CDR1 and CDR2: SGDLS and YYNGEE. There are 16 residues in the CDR3. The V segment lost 0 bases and the J segment 4 bases; nucleotides outside the gene matches: 7. For the CDR3, the DNA is TGTGCCAGCAGCGTAGTTGCGGGGGGCGTCGCAGATACGCAGTATTTT. Its protein product is CASSVVAGGVADTQYF.